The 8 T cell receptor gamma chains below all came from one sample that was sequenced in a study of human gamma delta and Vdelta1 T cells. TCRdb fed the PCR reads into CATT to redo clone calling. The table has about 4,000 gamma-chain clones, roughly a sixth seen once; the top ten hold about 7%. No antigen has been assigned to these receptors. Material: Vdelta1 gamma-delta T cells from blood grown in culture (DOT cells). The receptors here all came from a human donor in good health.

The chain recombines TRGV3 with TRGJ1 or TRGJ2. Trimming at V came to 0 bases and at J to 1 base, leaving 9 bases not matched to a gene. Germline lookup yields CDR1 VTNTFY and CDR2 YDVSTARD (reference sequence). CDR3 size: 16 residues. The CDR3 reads CATWDRPVVNYYKKLF. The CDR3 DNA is TGTGCCACCTGGGACAGGCCGGTTGTAAATTATTATAAGAAACTCTTT.

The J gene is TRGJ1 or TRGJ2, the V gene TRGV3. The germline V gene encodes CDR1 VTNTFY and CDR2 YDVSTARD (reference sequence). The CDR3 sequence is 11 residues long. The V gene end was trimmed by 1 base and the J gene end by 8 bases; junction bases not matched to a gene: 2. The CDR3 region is CATWDSNKKLF. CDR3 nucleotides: TGTGCCACCTGGGACAGCAATAAGAAACTCTTT.

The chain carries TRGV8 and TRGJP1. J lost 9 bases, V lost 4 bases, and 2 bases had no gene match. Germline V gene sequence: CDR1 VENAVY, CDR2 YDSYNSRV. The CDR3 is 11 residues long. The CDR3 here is CATWESWFKIF. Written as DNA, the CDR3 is TGTGCCACCTGGGAAAGTTGGTTCAAGATATTT.

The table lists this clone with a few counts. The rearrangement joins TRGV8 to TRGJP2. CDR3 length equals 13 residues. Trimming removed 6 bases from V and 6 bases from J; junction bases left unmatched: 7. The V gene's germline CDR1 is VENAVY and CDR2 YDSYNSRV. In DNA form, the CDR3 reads TGTGCCACCTGGACGAAGGGTGATTGGATCAAGACGTTT. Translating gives CATWTKGDWIKTF.

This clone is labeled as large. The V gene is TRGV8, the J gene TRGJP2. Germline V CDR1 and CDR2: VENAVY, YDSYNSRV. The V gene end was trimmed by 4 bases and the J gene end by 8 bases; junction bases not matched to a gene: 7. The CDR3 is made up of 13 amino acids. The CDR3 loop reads CATWEMGDWIKTF. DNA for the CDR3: TGTGCCACCTGGGAGATGGGAGATTGGATCAAGACGTTT.

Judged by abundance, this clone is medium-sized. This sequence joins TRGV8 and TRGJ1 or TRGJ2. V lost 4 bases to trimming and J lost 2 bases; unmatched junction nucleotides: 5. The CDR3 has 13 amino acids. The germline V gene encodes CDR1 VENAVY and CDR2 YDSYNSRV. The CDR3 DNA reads TGTGCCACCTGGGACTCCGATTATTATAAGAAACTCTTT. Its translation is CATWDSDYYKKLF.

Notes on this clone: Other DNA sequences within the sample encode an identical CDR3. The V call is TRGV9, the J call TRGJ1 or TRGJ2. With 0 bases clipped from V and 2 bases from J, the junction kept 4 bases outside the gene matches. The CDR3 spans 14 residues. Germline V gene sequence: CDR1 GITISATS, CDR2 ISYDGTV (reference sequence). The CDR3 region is CALWEVPYYYKKLF. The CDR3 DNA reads TGTGCCTTGTGGGAGGTGCCCTATTATTATAAGAAACTCTTT.

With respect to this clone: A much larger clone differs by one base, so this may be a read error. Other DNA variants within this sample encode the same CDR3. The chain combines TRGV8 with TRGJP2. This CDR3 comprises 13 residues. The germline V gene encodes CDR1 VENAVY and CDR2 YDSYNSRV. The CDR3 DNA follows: TGTGCCACCTGGGATAGAAGTGATTGGATCAAGACGTTT. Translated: CATWDRSDWIKTF.